This T cell receptor (beta chain) was sequenced for a study of T cell repertoires in cytomegalovirus infection. Background on the study: Carrying CMV and the relevant HLA type showed in public TCR beta signatures.

TCRdb used MiXCR to reprocess the reads, holding one entry per CDR3 protein. The profile shows approximately 260,000 distinct CDR3 sequences, 15% to 20% of them singletons. Points from the study as a whole: The response measured ex vivo was dominated by TCR beta clonotypes (HLA-C-restricted and CMV-specific). Summed frequency of shared TCR beta families picked out CMV carriers who also had the relevant HLA.

For this clonotype: Its antigen is not known.

CDR3 length: 15 residues. Germline CDR1 reads SNHLY; CDR2 reads FYNNEI. The V end was cut by 1 base, the J end by 2 bases, with 10 bases between. The receptor comes from a human donor in good health (CMV status not recorded). Some clones in this sample may be carry-over from other donors' samples. Sequenced input: CD8+ T cells from PBMCs. This sequence joins TRBV2 and TRBJ2-3; D is possibly TRBD1 or TRBD2 (5 bases each). As DNA, the CDR3 is TGTGCCAGCAGTGAAGTTGGGGGTCTCACAGATACGCAGTATTTT. Translation: CASSEVGGLTDTQYF. The full variable domain, with the rest looked up from reference TRBV2 and TRBJ2-3, is EPEVTQTPSHQVTQMGQEVILRCVPISNHLYFYWYRQILGQKVEFLVSFYNNEISEKSEIFDDQFSVERPDGSNFTLKIRSTKLEDSAMYFCASSEVGGLTDTQYFGPGTRLTVL.